The sequence of this T cell receptor (beta chain) was determined in a study of OX40 agonist ivuxolimab in advanced cancers. Study-wide context: An agonistic human IgG2 monoclonal antibody against OX40 (CD134) was given. Hepatocellular carcinoma, melanoma, renal cell or head and neck cancer was diagnosed in the dose-escalation patients. General study findings and limits: Blood T cells, both CD4+ and CD8+, expanded clonally by week 6 at 0.1 to 3.0 mg/kg.

Remarks on this clone: Its antigen is as yet unknown.

Clones were sequenced by immunoSEQ multiplex PCR, and TCRdb holds only the in-frame ones, with some missing. This table holds some 77,000 clones, approximately 90% found once. Germline V gene lookup returns CDR1 LNHNV and CDR2 YYDKDF (reference sequence). CDR3 size: 15 residues. Trimming shortened V by 1 base and J by 0 bases, and 9 bases separated the two germline ends. At baseline, cycle 4 day 1, and cycle 7 day 1, blood was sampled. The sample consisted of CD4+ or CD8+ T cells sorted from blood, taken in a trial of the OX40 agonist ivuxolimab. The V gene is TRBV15, the J gene TRBJ2-5; D gene unclear. The source of this sequence is an adult with an advanced solid tumor such as melanoma, head and neck, liver or kidney cancer. The CDR3 spells CATSRGVQYQETQYF. The CDR3, as DNA: TGTGCCACCAGCAGAGGAGTACAGTACCAAGAGACCCAGTACTTC.